The following is a T cell receptor beta chain sequence with its context. This entry belongs to a study of blood T cell repertoires in COVID-19. Study in general: Material from acute and convalescent COVID-19 was sourced from the United States, Italy and Spain. T cells, B-cell-depleted T cells, or PBMCs provided the cDNA or gDNA that served as material.

In the authors' workflow: Amplification of reference gene primers was used by the study to estimate nucleated cell counts. Here immunoSEQ multiplex PCR was the method, and the copy in TCRdb shows in-frame clones only, minus some. The DNA gave D and trimming, while V, J and clone size come from that table. The sample holds about 74,000 clones, 70% to 90% seen once. The sequenced sample was peripheral blood. The receptor was derived from a man between 65 and 79 years old with acute or convalescent COVID-19.

This chain's CDR3 is CASSIPQTGRQPQHF. The CDR3 DNA reads TGTGCCAGCAGCATCCCCCAGACAGGGCGGCAGCCCCAGCATTTT. The chain is built from TRBV28 and TRBJ1-5; 7 bases agree with TRBD1. J was trimmed by 7 bases and V by 6 bases; bases with no gene match: 12. The CDR3 spans 15 residues. The germline V gene has CDR1 MDHEN and CDR2 SYDVKM. The complete variable domain, with remaining parts taken from reference TRBV28 and TRBJ1-5, reads DVKVTQSSRYLVKRTGEKVFLECVQDMDHENMFWYRQDPGLGLRLIYFSYDVKMKEKGDIPEGYSVSREKKERFSLILESASTNQTSMYLCASSIPQTGRQPQHFGDGTRLSIL.